One and the same sample provided the 25 T cell receptor beta chains below, sequenced in a study of T cell repertoires in cytomegalovirus infection. No antigen is known for these receptors. TCRdb passed the reads through MiXCR, listing each CDR3 protein once. This sample carries about half a million distinct CDR3 sequences, roughly 34% of them seen once, and the ten largest clones take roughly 16%. The source material was cultured PBMCs, sampled from culture after CMV antigen stimulation. These receptors were collected from a human donor in good health (CMV status not recorded). Some clones in this sample may be carry-over from other donors' samples.

V and J are TRBV12-3 or TRBV12-4 and TRBJ1-1, with 12 bases matching TRBD1. Trimming cost V 5 bases and J 0 bases; bases outside gene matches: 13. CDR3 length equals 19 residues. Written as DNA, the CDR3 is TGTGCCAGCAGTAGTCCGGGACAGGGGGCGGGATTCATGAACACTGAAGCTTTCTTT. Protein product: CASSSPGQGAGFMNTEAFF.

CDR3 coding DNA: TGTGCCAGCAGGCCGGCGGGTGCAGCCTACGAGCAGTACTTC. This encodes CASRPAGAAYEQYF. The V and J genes are TRBV11-2 and TRBJ2-7; D perhaps matches TRBD2 (5 bases). The V end was cut by 6 bases, the J end by 2 bases, with 14 bases between. CDR1 is SGHAT and CDR2 is FQNNGV in the germline V gene. The CDR3 consists of 14 residues.

The V gene is TRBV7-2, the J gene TRBJ2-1; 8 bases match TRBD2. Per the germline V gene, CDR1 is SGHTA and CDR2 is FQGNSA. The CDR3 runs 16 residues. V shed 5 bases and J 2 bases; nucleotides not matched to a gene: 8. The CDR3 sequence: CASSVMLLAAYNEQFF. DNA for the CDR3: TGTGCCAGCAGCGTAATGTTACTAGCGGCCTACAATGAGCAGTTCTTC.

This clonotype was detected only a few times. This rearrangement joins TRBV6-1 to TRBJ2-3, with 9 bases matching TRBD1. The length of the CDR3 is 17 residues. Germline loops: CDR1 MNHNS, CDR2 SASEGT. After removal of 0 bases from V and 3 bases from J, the junction contained 7 bases not matched to a gene. CDR3 protein: CASSEAGGDRETDTQYF. For the CDR3, the DNA is TGTGCCAGCAGTGAAGCGGGGGGGGACAGGGAGACAGATACGCAGTATTTT.

This clonotype has more than one count but fewer than ten. DNA for the CDR3: TGCAGCGTTTCAGCCCGTGGAGGTATAGGCTACACCTTC. Its translation is CSVSARGGIGYTF. This chain joins TRBV29-1 and TRBJ1-2; D gene uncertain. The CDR3 consists of 13 residues. Between the trimmed V and J ends, which lost 5 bases and 8 bases, there was a span of 18 bases. Germline V gene data show CDR1 as SQVTM and CDR2 as ANQGSEA.

The chain uses TRBV7-2 and TRBJ1-6; possibly TRBD1 for D (5 bases). Germline CDR1 is SGHTA and CDR2 is FQGNSA. V gave up 5 bases and J gave up 9 bases, with 17 bases separating them. The CDR3 extends over 15 amino acids. CDR3 coding DNA: TGTGCCAGCAGCCACCGGCGGGACGCGGGTTCACCCCTCCACTTT. It encodes CASSHRRDAGSPLHF.

This CDR3 is CASSLRTVGAYNEQFF. CDR3 bases: TGTGCCAGCAGCTTACGTACCGTCGGGGCCTACAATGAGCAGTTCTTC. The V call is TRBV7-9, the J call TRBJ2-1; D is possibly TRBD2 (5 bases). With 2 bases removed from V and 2 bases from J, the gap between germline ends came to 13 bases. The germline CDR1 and CDR2 sequences are SEHNR and FQNEAQ (reference sequence). The CDR3 runs 16 residues.

V and J are TRBV4-2 and TRBJ2-3; a weak D match, TRBD2 (5 bases). V lost 0 bases to trimming and J lost 2 bases, with 15 bases between them. Germline lookup yields CDR1 LGHNA and CDR2 YNFKEQ. The CDR3 is made up of 17 amino acids. CDR3 in amino acids: CASSQDLASFSTDTQYF. Here the CDR3 DNA reads TGTGCCAGCAGCCAAGATCTCGCTAGCTTCTCCACAGATACGCAGTATTTT.

The CDR3 sequence is CASSHVTRGQPQHF. CDR3 sequence (DNA): TGCGCCAGCAGCCATGTGACGCGGGGTCAGCCCCAGCATTTT. J is TRBJ1-5 and V is TRBV4-3; no clear D. Germline V lookup: CDR1 LGHNA, CDR2 YSLEER. The ends were cut back, 3 bases at V and 6 bases at J, with 12 bases in the middle. The CDR3 runs 14 residues.

This sequence joins TRBV7-2 and TRBJ2-3, with 10 bases that match TRBD2. Looked up from germline, CDR1 is SGHTA and CDR2 is FQGNSA. The length of the CDR3 is 14 residues. The J segment lost 4 bases and the V segment lost 4 bases, leaving 2 bases of the junction unmatched. The CDR3 here is CASSWGLASDTQYF. Written as DNA, the CDR3 is TGTGCCAGCAGCTGGGGACTAGCGTCAGATACGCAGTATTTT. The whole variable domain, filled in from reference TRBV7-2 and TRBJ2-3, reads GAGVSQSPSNKVTEKGKDVELRCDPISGHTALYWYRQSLGQGLEFLIYFQGNSAPDKSGLPSDRFSAERTGGSVSTLTIQRTQQEDSAVYLCASSWGLASDTQYFGPGTRLTVL.

This clonotype came up many times. V and J are TRBV7-2 and TRBJ2-7; 8 nucleotides align to TRBD2. Germline assignment: CDR1 SGHTA and CDR2 FQGNSA. CDR3 length: 15 amino acids. Losses at the gene ends were 2 bases for V and 4 bases for J; bases not matched to a gene: 7. For the CDR3, the DNA is TGTGCCAGCAGCTTATCGGCGGGAGGCCAATACGAGCAGTACTTC. Protein product: CASSLSAGGQYEQYF.

The chain joins TRBV7-8 to TRBJ2-7; 8 bases align to TRBD2. Germline V gives CDR1 SGHVS, CDR2 FQNEAQ. V gave up 3 bases and J gave up 7 bases; unmatched junction bases: 11. This CDR3 region has 15 residues. Here the CDR3 reads CASSFTPGTSREQYF. The CDR3 DNA reads TGTGCCAGCAGCTTTACACCAGGGACTAGTAGGGAGCAGTACTTC.

A few counts support this clonotype. The rearrangement links TRBV20-1 to TRBJ1-1; 11 positions match TRBD1. Germline V lookup: CDR1 DFQATT, CDR2 SNEGSKA (reference sequence). J gave up 0 bases and V 5 bases, and 5 bases lay outside the gene matches. The CDR3 extends over 15 amino acids. The CDR3 bases are TGCAGTGCTGTGGACAGGGGGCGAATGAACACTGAAGCTTTCTTT. Its translation: CSAVDRGRMNTEAFF.

This clonotype was seen ten or more times. The chain couples TRBV30 to TRBJ2-2; D might be TRBD2 (7 bases). CDR3 length: 15 residues. Germline loops: CDR1 GTSNPN, CDR2 SVGIG (reference sequence). V lost 3 bases, J lost 3 bases, and 14 bases lay in between. The DNA for the CDR3 is TGTGCCTGGAGAACAGGGCTAGCGGACACCGGGGAGCTGTTTTTT. Protein: CAWRTGLADTGELFF.

This chain connects TRBV27 to TRBJ2-7; a possible D gene is TRBD2 (5 bases). The CDR3 loop spans 14 amino acids. Trimming took 5 bases from V and 5 from J, leaving 16 bases between them. CDR1 and CDR2 from the germline V gene are MNHEY and SMNVEV (reference sequence). CDR3 region: CASSRRTPPNEQYV. The CDR3 nucleotides are TGTGCCAGCAGTCGCCGGACTCCGCCAAACGAGCAGTACGTC.

This clonotype was observed at least ten times. CDR3 residues: CAIIRDRGNTGELFF. CDR3 nucleotides: TGTGCCATCATACGGGACAGGGGTAACACCGGGGAGCTGTTTTTT. This chain joins TRBV7-8 and TRBJ2-2; 10 nucleotides align to TRBD1. The CDR3 extends over 15 amino acids. The V and J ends lost 10 bases and 2 bases, in that order; junction bases with no gene match: 7. Germline V gene sequence: CDR1 SGHVS, CDR2 FQNEAQ.

This clonotype was found a few times. The rearrangement links TRBV7-6 to TRBJ2-4; D perhaps matches TRBD1 (5 bases). The germline V and J ends were trimmed by 6 bases and 7 bases, with 16 bases remaining between them. The CDR3 runs 14 residues. CDR1 SGHVS and CDR2 FNYEAQ come from the germline V gene. CDR3 protein: CASRDGWGLNIQYF. CDR3 in DNA: TGTGCCAGCAGAGATGGTTGGGGCTTGAACATTCAGTACTTC.

The table lists this clonotype with a few counts. The J gene is TRBJ1-3, the V gene TRBV6-5; D perhaps matches TRBD1 (6 bases). Germline V CDR1 and CDR2: MNHEY, SVGAGI. V was clipped by 4 bases and J by 3 bases, with 19 bases between them. CDR3 length: 17 amino acids. The CDR3 bases are TGTGCCAGCAGTTCCCCCGGCGGGGGGCAGGGTGGAAACACCATATATTTT. As protein: CASSSPGGGQGGNTIYF.

This clonotype appeared many times. CDR3 DNA sequence: TGTGCCAGCAGCTTTTCGGGCGGGAGCTACGAGCAGTACTTC. Protein sequence: CASSFSGGSYEQYF. The J gene is TRBJ2-7, the V gene TRBV5-4, with 7 bases identical to TRBD2. The length of the CDR3 is 14 residues. Germline V gene sequence: CDR1 SGHNT, CDR2 YYREEE (reference sequence). After removal of 2 bases from V and 3 bases from J, the junction contained 5 bases not matched to a gene.

This chain links TRBV7-2 with TRBJ2-1; TRBD2 aligns across 8 bases. The germline gives CDR1 SGHTA, CDR2 FQGNSA. The junction had 9 bases not matched to a gene; V was cut back by 5 bases and J by 3 bases. This CDR3 region has 16 residues. The CDR3 reads CASSQLGLVDYNEQFF. CDR3 DNA: TGTGCCAGCAGCCAATTGGGACTAGTTGACTACAATGAGCAGTTCTTC. Together with reference TRBV7-2 and TRBJ2-1, the CDR3 gives the full variable domain: GAGVSQSPSNKVTEKGKDVELRCDPISGHTALYWYRQSLGQGLEFLIYFQGNSAPDKSGLPSDRFSAERTGGSVSTLTIQRTQQEDSAVYLCASSQLGLVDYNEQFFGPGTRLTVL.

This clonotype turned up a few times. The V gene is TRBV7-2, the J gene TRBJ1-3; a possible D gene is TRBD1 (6 bases). This CDR3 spans 13 amino acids. V was cut by 3 bases and J by 9 bases, with 12 bases left in between. Germline CDR1 and CDR2: SGHTA and FQGNSA. CDR3 nucleotides: TGTGCCAGCAGCTTGGGGGGGGACACCACCATATATTTT. Translating it yields CASSLGGDTTIYF.

This clonotype was counted many times. The chain uses TRBV7-9 and TRBJ2-6; D ambiguous. Germline V lookup: CDR1 SEHNR, CDR2 FQNEAQ (reference sequence). Trimming cost V 7 bases and J 0 bases, with 4 bases left between them. The length of the CDR3 is 13 residues. CDR3 protein: CASMGSGANVLTF. The CDR3 region has the DNA TGTGCCAGCATGGGCTCTGGGGCCAACGTCCTGACTTTC.

The rearrangement links TRBV4-2 to TRBJ1-1; maybe TRBD1 (5 bases). Germline V gives CDR1 LGHNA, CDR2 YNFKEQ. This CDR3 has 15 residues. Trimming left V 3 bases short and J 7 bases short, with 18 bases between. CDR3 nucleotides: TGTGCCAGCAGCCAGGGACGAGGGGCGCTTATTGAAGCTTTCTTT. This translates into CASSQGRGALIEAFF.

This chain's CDR3 is CASSPTSGRGGANVLTF. In nucleotides, the CDR3 is TGTGCCAGCAGCCCCACTAGCGGGAGAGGTGGGGCCAACGTCCTGACTTTC. The chain links TRBV6-2 or TRBV6-3 to TRBJ2-6; 11 bases line up with TRBD2. The CDR3 extends over 17 amino acids. Germline assignment: CDR1 MNHEY and CDR2 SVGEGT. V dropped 6 bases and J dropped 3; count of bases not matched to a gene: 7.

This clonotype was counted only a few times. The CDR3 loop is CASSSGQSRTDTQYF. The CDR3 DNA follows: TGTGCCAGCAGCTCGGGACAGAGCCGCACAGATACGCAGTATTTT. The rearrangement links TRBV7-3 to TRBJ2-3, with TRBD1 matching 7 bases. Germline V gives CDR1 SGHTA, CDR2 FQGTGA. The CDR3 is made up of 15 amino acids. J gave up 1 base and V 4 bases, and 5 bases lay outside the gene matches.